Given below is one T cell receptor (beta chain) in context. What it recognizes is unknown. 5'RACE with constant-segment primers built TCRalpha and TCRbeta cDNA libraries with UMIs. MiXCR, run by TCRdb on the 5' RACE reads, gives a single entry per CDR3 protein. The sample lists more than 200,000 distinct CDR3 sequences, over 15% occurring once. The sample belongs to a study of T-cell memory formation after mild COVID-19. The germline V gene has CDR1 LGHNA and CDR2 YSLEER. V was clipped by 0 bases and J by 2 bases; unmatched bases: 6. The CDR3 has 16 amino acids. Whole-study findings and limits: Whether second-wave clones peaking at day 37 were SARS-CoV-2 specific went unconfirmed.

The chain carries TRBV4-3 and TRBJ2-5; 7 bases are a match to TRBD2. Sequencing was performed on PBMCs or a T cell subset sorted from them (not recorded which). The receptor was derived from a man younger than 35 who had mild COVID-19 (a few samples of this study predate the infection). Cell type and time point are not known. Written as DNA, the CDR3 is TGCGCCAGCAGCCAAGAATTCGGGACTACTCAAGAGACCCAGTACTTC. It codes for CASSQEFGTTQETQYF.